This T cell receptor beta chain was recovered during a study of T cell responses to AZD1222 COVID-19 vaccine. Overall study: Second doses at about 4 or about 12 weeks were pooled. Findings and caveats of the study: Possibly, clonal diversity was underestimated; donors were largely white British and included more females.

Note on this clone: Antigen: not known.

Sequencing was performed with immunoSEQ multiplex PCR; in TCRdb, only in-frame clones are kept and a portion is missing. Among 150,000 or so clones listed, roughly nine tenths were seen once. V was cut by 5 bases and J by 9 bases, with 18 bases left in between. This CDR3 region has 15 residues. The germline gives CDR1 SGHRS, CDR2 YFSETQ. The source material was peripheral blood, sampled on day 0 of AZD1222 vaccination. The J gene is TRBJ1-6, the V gene TRBV5-1; no clear D. This sequence originates from an adult in good health. CDR3 amino acids: CASSEFQRGGSPLHF. The CDR3 region has the DNA TGCGCCAGCAGTGAGTTTCAGCGGGGAGGTTCACCCCTCCACTTT.